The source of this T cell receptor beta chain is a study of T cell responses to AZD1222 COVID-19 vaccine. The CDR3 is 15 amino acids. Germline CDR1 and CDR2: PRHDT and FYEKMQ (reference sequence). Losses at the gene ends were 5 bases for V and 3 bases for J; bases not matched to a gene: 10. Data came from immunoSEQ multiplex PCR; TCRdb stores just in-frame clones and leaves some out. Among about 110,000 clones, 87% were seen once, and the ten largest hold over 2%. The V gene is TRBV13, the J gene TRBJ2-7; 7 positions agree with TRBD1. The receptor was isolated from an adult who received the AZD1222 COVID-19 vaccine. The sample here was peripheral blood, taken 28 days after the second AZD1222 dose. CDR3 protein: CASSNEGAKVYEQYF. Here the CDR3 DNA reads TGTGCCAGCAGCAATGAGGGGGCAAAGGTCTACGAGCAGTACTTC.